Following are 29 T cell receptor beta chains from one sample sequenced in a study of T cell repertoires in cytomegalovirus infection. TCRdb reprocessed the reads with MiXCR, giving one entry per CDR3 protein. The repertoire holds about a million distinct CDR3 sequences, with about a third as singletons. Their antigens remain unidentified. The starting material was cultured CD8+ T cells from PBMCs, obtained from culture after CMV antigen stimulation. Every receptor here comes from a human donor in good health (CMV status not recorded). Some clones in this sample may be carry-over from other donors' samples.

This clonotype has only a few counts. The chain has TRBV20-1 and TRBJ1-2, with 12 bases fitting TRBD1. The CDR3 is 15 residues long. Germline CDR1 DFQATT, CDR2 SNEGSKA (reference sequence). Losses at the gene ends were 2 bases for V and 7 bases for J; bases not matched to a gene: 8. The chain's CDR3 is CSARPGTGGNRGYTF. The CDR3 DNA follows: TGCAGTGCTAGACCCGGGACAGGGGGCAATCGTGGCTACACCTTC.

The sample holds many counts of this clonotype. The V gene is TRBV27, the J gene TRBJ1-5, with a weak D call TRBD1 (5 bases). Trimming shortened V by 0 bases and J by 1 base, and 7 bases separated the two germline ends. This CDR3 region has 15 residues. CDR1 is MNHEY, CDR2 SMNVEV, per germline (reference sequence). This CDR3 reads CASSLSAGSNQPQHF. In DNA form, the CDR3 reads TGTGCCAGCAGTTTATCGGCAGGGAGCAATCAGCCCCAGCATTTT.

The chain has TRBV4-1 and TRBJ2-1, with D hard to call. Germline CDR1 and CDR2: MGHRA and YSYEKL. The V end lost 4 bases, the J end lost 7 bases, and 11 bases lay between the germline ends. The CDR3 is 13 residues long. CDR3 nucleotides: TGCGCCAGCAGCCCGAGTTCGTTAAATGAGCAGTTCTTC. Protein product: CASSPSSLNEQFF.

This clonotype has at least ten counts. The rearrangement links TRBV12-3 or TRBV12-4 to TRBJ1-6; D perhaps matches TRBD1 (6 bases). The ends were cut back, 7 bases at V and 6 bases at J, with 13 bases in the middle. The CDR3 is 14 amino acids. CDR3 nucleotides: TGTGCCAGCATCCTGACAGGCGGTAATTCACCCCTCCACTTT. This translates into CASILTGGNSPLHF.

This chain links TRBV6-2 or TRBV6-3 with TRBJ1-4, with D uncertain. This CDR3 contains 14 residues. The germline V gene has CDR1 MNHEY and CDR2 SVGEGT. Trimming removed 7 bases at V and 4 bases at J, with 13 bases between. CDR3 sequence: CASTPTSLNEKLFF. The CDR3 DNA reads as TGTGCCAGCACCCCGACGAGTCTTAATGAAAAACTGTTTTTT.

This clonotype has just a few counts. This chain links TRBV29-1 with TRBJ2-1; D gene uncertain. Germline CDR1 SQVTM, CDR2 ANQGSEA. This CDR3 is 11 amino acids long. The V and J ends lost 8 bases and 5 bases respectively, with 10 bases between them. CDR3 region: CSLWQDNEQFF. The CDR3 DNA follows: TGCAGCCTGTGGCAAGACAATGAGCAGTTCTTC.

The J gene is TRBJ2-1, the V gene TRBV12-3 or TRBV12-4, with D tentatively TRBD1 (6 bases). The CDR3 is 12 residues long. Deletions cut 4 bases from V and 5 bases from J, with 6 bases between. The CDR3 DNA follows: TGTGCCAGCAGTTGGGACAACAATGAGCAGTTCTTC. Translation gives CASSWDNNEQFF.

The chain couples TRBV18 to TRBJ2-3; 8 bases line up with TRBD2. The V gene's germline CDR1 is KGHSH and CDR2 LQKENI. The CDR3 consists of 14 residues. With V trimmed by 4 bases and J by 4 bases, 4 bases remained unmatched. The CDR3 reads CASSRAGDADTQYF. The DNA of the CDR3 is TGTGCCAGCTCACGAGCGGGGGACGCAGATACGCAGTATTTT.

This clonotype was counted only a few times. This rearrangement joins TRBV6-1 to TRBJ2-7, with D perhaps matching TRBD1 (5 bases). Trimming took 5 bases from V and 5 from J, leaving 22 bases between them. The CDR3 is 16 amino acids. CDR1 MNHNS and CDR2 SASEGT come from the germline V gene. The CDR3 loop reads CASSPPGAGFRNEQYV. Here the CDR3 DNA reads TGTGCCAGCAGTCCACCCGGTGCAGGGTTTCGCAACGAGCAGTACGTC.

The chain has TRBV5-4 and TRBJ2-1; 8 bases are a match to TRBD2. Unmatched junction bases numbered 6, after V lost 3 bases and J lost 7 bases. This CDR3 spans 14 amino acids. Germline CDR1 SGHNT, CDR2 YYREEE (reference sequence). The CDR3 DNA reads as TGTGCCAGCAGCTCCGGGGGGGCGTTGAATGAGCAGTTCTTC. It encodes CASSSGGALNEQFF. The entire variable domain, with the rest obtained from reference TRBV5-4 and TRBJ2-1, is as follows: ETGVTQSPTHLIKTRGQQVTLRCSSQSGHNTVSWYQQALGQGPQFIFQYYREEENGRGNFPPRFSGLQFPNYSSELNVNALELDDSALYLCASSSGGALNEQFFGPGTRLTVL.

This clonotype was recorded a few times. The V gene is TRBV7-9, the J gene TRBJ2-3; D gene uncertain. The CDR3 length is 14 residues. V was clipped by 1 base and J by 0 bases, with 5 bases between them. Germline-derived CDR1 and CDR2 are SEHNR and FQNEAQ (reference sequence). Written as DNA, the CDR3 is TGTGCCAGCAGCTTAGACTGGAGCACAGATACGCAGTATTTT. It specifies CASSLDWSTDTQYF.

This clonotype was counted a few times. The chain carries TRBV7-9 and TRBJ2-3; D is perhaps TRBD1 or TRBD2 (5 bases each). This CDR3 spans 16 amino acids. CDR1 SEHNR and CDR2 FQNEAQ come from the germline V gene (reference sequence). V shed 6 bases and J shed 0 bases, with 16 bases lying between them. The CDR3 DNA reads TGTGCCAGCAGTTGGGGGACGGTTTCTAGCACAGATACGCAGTATTTT. Translated, it gives CASSWGTVSSTDTQYF.

This clonotype was detected many times. The chain is built from TRBV7-2 and TRBJ1-1; the D gene is possibly TRBD1 (6 bases). The CDR3 totals 15 residues. Per germline, CDR1 SGHTA and CDR2 FQGNSA. The V gene lost 2 bases and the J gene lost 1 base, with 11 bases spanning the gap. CDR3 sequence reads: CASSLLGRGNTEAFF. The DNA for the CDR3 is TGTGCCAGCAGCTTACTCGGCAGGGGGAACACTGAAGCTTTCTTT.

This clonotype was seen more than once but under ten times. The chain uses TRBV25-1 and TRBJ2-3; D unclear. V lost 5 bases to trimming and J lost 3 bases, with 24 bases between them. CDR3 size: 18 residues. The V gene's germline CDR1 is MGHDK and CDR2 SYGVNS. CDR3 bases: TGTGCCAGCAGTCAATTCTTCTCTTCCCGGTCATCGACAGATACGCAGTATTTT. Translated: CASSQFFSSRSSTDTQYF.

CDR3 in amino acids: CASSYPGTGDEQFF. As DNA, the CDR3 is TGTGCCAGCAGTTACCCGGGGACAGGGGATGAGCAGTTCTTC. The V call is TRBV6-2 or TRBV6-3, the J call TRBJ2-1; 10 bases align to TRBD1. V dropped 2 bases and J dropped 8; count of bases not matched to a gene: 3. Germline V gene data show CDR1 as MNHEY and CDR2 as SVGEGT. This CDR3 is 14 amino acids long.

At least ten counts were recorded for this clonotype. The chain employs TRBV12-3 or TRBV12-4 and TRBJ1-4, with D maybe TRBD1 (5 bases). V was clipped by 9 bases and J by 7 bases, with 12 bases between them. There are 12 residues in the CDR3. This CDR3 reads CASRGDGEKLFF. The DNA of the CDR3 is TGTGCCAGTCGGGGGGATGGTGAAAAACTGTTTTTT.

The chain is built from TRBV10-3 and TRBJ1-1; D remains unclear. Trimming shortened V by 2 bases and J by 5 bases, and 12 bases separated the two germline ends. From germline, CDR1 is ENHRY and CDR2 SYGVKD. The CDR3 totals 14 residues. CDR3 protein: CAISEREYRTEAFF. CDR3 nucleotide sequence: TGTGCCATCAGTGAGAGGGAGTATAGAACTGAAGCTTTCTTT.

V and J are TRBV19 and TRBJ2-2, with D hard to call. CDR1 is LNHDA and CDR2 is SQIVND in the germline V gene (reference sequence). This CDR3 has 14 residues. V was pared by 2 bases and J by 0 bases, with 4 bases between. DNA of the CDR3: TGTGCCAGTAGTATACCCTCGAACACCGGGGAGCTGTTTTTT. As protein: CASSIPSNTGELFF.

The chain combines TRBV5-6 with TRBJ2-7; 10 bases are a match to TRBD1. With V trimmed by 3 bases and J by 9 bases, 9 bases remained unmatched. The CDR3 is 14 residues long. From germline, CDR1 is SGHDT and CDR2 YYEEEE. Written as DNA, the CDR3 is TGTGCCAGCAGCTCGCCCGGGACAGGGGACTGGCAGTACGTC. This sequence encodes CASSSPGTGDWQYV.

The table lists this clonotype with a few counts. The rearrangement links TRBV12-5 to TRBJ2-4; D remains unclear. Trimming shortened V by 7 bases and J by 6 bases, and 13 bases separated the two germline ends. Looked up from germline, CDR1 is LGHNT and CDR2 is FRNRAP. This CDR3 comprises 13 residues. The CDR3 loop is CASAPAGANIQYF. Here the CDR3 DNA reads TGTGCTAGTGCCCCCGCCGGAGCAAACATTCAGTACTTC.

With regard to this clonotype: A read error may produce the germline difference seen at one junction end. CDR3 protein: CASSVGGLAGGRVTQYF. The CDR3 DNA follows: TGTGCTAGCAGCGTTGGGGGACTAGCGGGGGGCCGGGTGACCCAGTACTTC. The chain joins TRBV7-7 to TRBJ2-5; 15 bases match TRBD2. The CDR3 is made up of 17 amino acids. CDR1 is SSHAT, CDR2 FNYEAQ, per germline (reference sequence). Full variable domain (remainder filled in from reference TRBV7-7 and TRBJ2-5): GAGVSQSPRYKVTKRGQDVTLRCDPISSHATLYWYQQALGQGPEFLTYFNYEAQPDKSGLPSDRFSAERPEGSISTLTIQRTEQRDSAMYRCASSVGGLAGGRVTQYFGPGTRLLVL.

This clonotype was seen only a few times. The chain couples TRBV7-6 to TRBJ1-1; D perhaps matches TRBD1 (5 bases). Germline CDR1 reads SGHVS; CDR2 reads FNYEAQ. This CDR3 contains 15 residues. The germline V and J ends were trimmed by 5 bases and 1 base, with 14 bases remaining between them. The CDR3 loop reads CASSLSRGSNTEAFF. As DNA, the CDR3 is TGTGCCAGCAGCCTAAGTCGGGGGTCGAACACTGAAGCTTTCTTT.

The J gene is TRBJ2-5, the V gene TRBV15; unclear D gene. The V end was cut by 0 bases, the J end by 3 bases, with 5 bases between. The CDR3 covers 13 residues. Germline V gene lookup returns CDR1 LNHNV and CDR2 YYDKDF (reference sequence). The CDR3 DNA is TGTGCCACCAGCAGAGAACAAAAAGAGACCCAGTACTTC. Amino acid sequence: CATSREQKETQYF.

This clonotype was seen a handful of times. J is TRBJ1-5 and V is TRBV12-3 or TRBV12-4, with D perhaps TRBD1 (6 bases). The CDR3 covers 15 residues. Trimming cost V 1 base and J 4 bases, with 11 bases left between them. This chain's CDR3 is CASSLEQGSNQPQHF. The CDR3 coding sequence is TGTGCCAGCAGTTTAGAACAGGGCTCTAATCAGCCCCAGCATTTT.

The CDR3: CATPNPGELFF. The CDR3 DNA follows: TGTGCCACTCCAAATCCCGGGGAGCTGTTTTTT. The gene calls are TRBV7-4 and TRBJ2-2, with unresolved D. CDR1 is SGHVT, CDR2 SQSDAQ, per germline. This CDR3 region has 11 residues. V was cut by 10 bases and J by 6 bases, with 9 bases left in between.

The chain has TRBV12-3 or TRBV12-4 and TRBJ1-2; D is possibly TRBD1 (5 bases). With 3 bases removed from V and 3 bases from J, the gap between germline ends came to 14 bases. The CDR3 has 15 residues. DNA for the CDR3: TGTGCCAGCAGTTTCCCGGGACTGGGTGACTATGGCTACACCTTC. Amino acid sequence: CASSFPGLGDYGYTF.

This clonotype was counted only a few times. J is TRBJ1-5 and V is TRBV27; the D is unclear. V was trimmed by 5 bases and J by 0 bases, leaving 8 bases between them. The germline CDR1 and CDR2 sequences are MNHEY and SMNVEV (reference sequence). The CDR3 has 14 amino acids. The CDR3 region is CASSPTYSNQPQHF. DNA of the CDR3: TGTGCCAGCAGTCCCACGTATAGCAATCAGCCCCAGCATTTT.

This chain uses TRBV6-1 with TRBJ1-5, with D possibly TRBD1 on 6 matching bases. Germline CDR1 MNHNS, CDR2 SASEGT. Trimming stripped 6 bases from V and 0 bases from J, with 12 bases between. The CDR3 is 15 amino acids. The DNA of the CDR3 is TGTGCCAGCAGCCGGGACACCCATAGCAATCAGCCCCAGCATTTT. Protein product: CASSRDTHSNQPQHF.

This clonotype was counted ten times or more. The chain combines TRBV25-1 with TRBJ2-7; D is undetermined. The CDR3 totals 12 residues. The germline V and J ends were trimmed by 6 bases and 3 bases, with 9 bases remaining between them. Germline V gives CDR1 MGHDK, CDR2 SYGVNS. The CDR3 nucleotides read TGTGCCAGCAGGAGTAGGCTCTACGAGCAGTACTTC. Translation gives CASRSRLYEQYF.